A single TCR beta chain is shown here with its context. This entry belongs to a study of OX40 agonist ivuxolimab in advanced cancers. Study overall: Ivuxolimab is a fully human IgG2 antibody that activates OX40 (CD134).

The CDR3 extends over 15 amino acids. Germline values: CDR1 MNHEY, CDR2 SVGAGI. V dropped 6 bases and J dropped 9; count of bases not matched to a gene: 13. Only in-frame clones appear in the TCRdb table, and some are missing; sequencing was by immunoSEQ multiplex PCR. The sample carries roughly 23,000 clones, 80% to 90% recorded once. The genes are TRBV6-5 and TRBJ2-1; 8 bases match TRBD1. The sequenced sample was CD4+ or CD8+ T cells sorted from blood, obtained in a trial of the OX40 agonist ivuxolimab. This TCR came from an adult with an advanced solid tumor such as melanoma, head and neck, liver or kidney cancer. The CDR3 nucleotides read TGTGCCAGCAGCCCCAGGCCCAGGGGGCGGACTGAGCAGTTCTTC. It translates to CASSPRPRGRTEQFF.